Listed below are T cell receptor beta chains from one sample, sequenced in a study of shared clonotypes between healthy human individuals. Assay: immunoSEQ multiplex PCR; the TCRdb copy retains only in-frame clones and omits some. Among about 2.3 million clones listed, just under 95% were seen once. The source material was naive CD4+ T cells from PBMCs. The receptors derive from a man aged 18 to 30 in good health. Some clones in this sample may be carry-over from other donors' samples. Both conserved end residues are part of each CDR3. D genes are given only for firm matches. A clone size is listed for some rows: how often the clone was seen (once, few, many), or a class if it is expanded.

TRBJ1-1	NA	few	TRBV28	CASSLGDTEAFF	TGTGCCAGCAGTTTAGGGGACACTGAAGCTTTCTTT
TRBJ2-5	TRBD1	NA	TRBV27	CASSLSYRGVRETQYF	TGTGCCAGCAGTTTATCGTACAGGGGTGTTCGGGAGACCCAGTACTTC
TRBJ1-5	NA	NA	TRBV6-5	CASRPPGNQPQHF	TGTGCCAGCAGACCACCCGGCAATCAGCCCCAGCATTTT
TRBJ1-5	TRBD1	NA	TRBV18	CASSPRVYGQGDQPQHF	TGTGCCAGCTCACCAAGGGTGTATGGACAGGGCGATCAGCCCCAGCATTTT
TRBJ1-2	NA	NA	TRBV5-1	CASSLVRQEYGYTF	TGCGCCAGCAGCTTGGTCAGACAGGAGTATGGCTACACCTTC
TRBJ1-1	NA	few	TRBV9	CASSVGRVNTEAFF	TGTGCCAGCAGCGTAGGTCGGGTGAACACTGAAGCTTTCTTT
TRBJ1-2	TRBD1	NA	TRBV18	CASSPEGAYGYTF	TGTGCCAGCTCACCAGAGGGGGCCTATGGCTACACCTTC
TRBJ1-5	NA	NA	TRBV9	CASRDSNQPQHF	TGTGCCAGCAGAGATAGCAATCAGCCCCAGCATTTT
TRBJ1-5	NA	NA	TRBV5-8	CASSLFSQPQHF	TGTGCCAGCAGCTTGTTCAGTCAGCCCCAGCATTTT
TRBJ1-3	NA	NA	TRBV14	CASSYPIPVDLGNTIYF	TGTGCCAGCAGCTACCCTATCCCAGTCGACTTAGGAAACACCATATATTTT
TRBJ2-4	TRBD1	NA	TRBV6-5	CASRDRGNIQYF	TGTGCCAGCAGGGACAGGGGAAACATTCAGTACTTC
TRBJ2-3	TRBD2	NA	TRBV28	CASNPSAGGVDTQYF	TGTGCCAGCAACCCCAGCGCGGGAGGAGTAGATACGCAGTATTTT
TRBJ2-7	TRBD2	NA	TRBV30	CAWKKASGRSNYEQYF	TGTGCCTGGAAGAAGGCTAGCGGGAGGTCAAACTACGAGCAGTACTTC
TRBJ2-6	NA	NA	TRBV19	CASTPHRAGANVLTF	TGTGCCAGTACCCCTCACAGGGCCGGGGCCAACGTCCTGACTTTC
TRBJ1-2	TRBD1	NA	TRBV28	CASSSGQGAVYGYTF	TGTGCCAGCAGTTCGGGACAGGGGGCGGTCTATGGCTACACCTTC
TRBJ1-3	NA	NA	TRBV19	CASSIPGPLVGNTIYF	TGTGCCAGTAGTATACCCGGACCGTTGGTTGGAAACACCATATATTTT
TRBJ2-5	NA	NA	TRBV9	CASSAPGQTQYF	TGTGCCAGCAGCGCCCCCGGTCAGACCCAGTACTTC
TRBJ2-7	NA	NA	TRBV19	CASSASTGPYEQYF	TGTGCCAGTAGTGCGTCGACAGGACCCTACGAGCAGTACTTC
TRBJ1-5	NA	NA	TRBV2	CASRPDSNQPQHF	TGTGCCAGCAGGCCCGACAGTAATCAGCCCCAGCATTTT
TRBJ1-1	NA	NA	TRBV7-9	CASSRRVMNTEAFF	TGTGCCAGCAGCCGGAGGGTAATGAACACTGAAGCTTTCTTT
TRBJ1-1	NA	NA	TRBV28	CASSLRRGNTEAFF	TGTGCCAGCAGTTTAAGACGGGGGAACACTGAAGCTTTCTTT
TRBJ1-1	NA	once	TRBV11-2	CASSLELAGEAFF	TGTGCCAGCAGCTTAGAACTTGCAGGGGAAGCTTTCTTT
TRBJ1-2	NA	few	TRBV7-9	CASSPWFQGDGYTF	TGTGCCAGCAGCCCCTGGTTCCAGGGTGATGGCTACACCTTC
TRBJ2-1	NA	NA	TRBV9	CASSGGLPYNEQFF	TGTGCCAGCAGCGGAGGACTACCCTACAATGAGCAGTTCTTC
TRBJ1-5	TRBD1	NA	TRBV18	CASSPQGPGQGASQPQHF	TGTGCCAGCTCACCACAGGGGCCGGGACAGGGGGCAAGTCAGCCCCAGCATTTT
TRBJ2-1	TRBD2	NA	TRBV5-1	CASSLDWAGVRDEQFF	TGCGCCAGCAGCTTGGATTGGGCGGGAGTAAGAGATGAGCAGTTCTTC